This T cell receptor (beta chain) was sequenced during a study of vaccination effects on CD4 cells after COVID-19. Overall study context: Each person got two doses of an mRNA SARS-CoV-2 vaccine, BNT162b2 or mRNA-1273. Two convalescent patients were sampled 16 days and one week before vaccination.

Before sequencing took place, the ViraFEST assay used viral peptide pools to expand antigen-specific CD4+ T cells. Isolation of CD4+ T cells took place after around 10 days of culture. PCR confirmed that the person was infected with SARS-CoV-2 between March and December 2020. Cultures got half-medium changes with IL-2 on days 3 and 7. The germline gives CDR1 SNHLY, CDR2 FYNNEI. The CDR3 is 15 amino acids. V lost 0 bases to trimming and J lost 4 bases, with 9 bases between them. TCRdb keeps only in-frame clones here, not all; method: immunoSEQ multiplex PCR. The sample yields tens of thousands of clones, over 60% seen once. In the case of this clone: No antigen is known for it.

Study-level points and caveats: Among infection- and vaccine-induced clones, marked clonal contraction occurred late after vaccination.

This sequence was found in a human donor who had a prior SARS-CoV-2 infection. The chain links TRBV2 to TRBJ1-4; D unclear. The sample here was CD4+ T cells from PBMCs cultured with HIV peptides, taken before COVID-19 vaccination. Subset reported: HIV-1 Nef peptide pool negative control/reference culture. This CDR3 reads CASSEARHINEKLFF. CDR3 bases: TGTGCCAGCAGTGAAGCCCGACACATTAATGAAAAACTGTTTTTT.